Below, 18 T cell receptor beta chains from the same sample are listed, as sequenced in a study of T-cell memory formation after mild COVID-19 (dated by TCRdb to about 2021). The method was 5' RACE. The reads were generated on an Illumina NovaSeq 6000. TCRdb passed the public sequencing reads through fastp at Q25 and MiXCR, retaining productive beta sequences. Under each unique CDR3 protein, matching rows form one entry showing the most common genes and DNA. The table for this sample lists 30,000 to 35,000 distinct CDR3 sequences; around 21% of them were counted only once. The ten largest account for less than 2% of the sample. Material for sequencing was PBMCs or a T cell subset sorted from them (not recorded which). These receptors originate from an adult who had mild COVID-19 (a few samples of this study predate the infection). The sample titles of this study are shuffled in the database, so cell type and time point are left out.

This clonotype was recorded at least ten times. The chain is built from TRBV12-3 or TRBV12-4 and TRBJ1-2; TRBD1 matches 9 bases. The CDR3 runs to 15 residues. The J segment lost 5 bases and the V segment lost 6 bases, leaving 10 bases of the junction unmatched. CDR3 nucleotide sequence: TGTGCCAGCAGCAACCGGGACAGGGTATTTTATGGCTACACCTTC. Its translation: CASSNRDRVFYGYTF.

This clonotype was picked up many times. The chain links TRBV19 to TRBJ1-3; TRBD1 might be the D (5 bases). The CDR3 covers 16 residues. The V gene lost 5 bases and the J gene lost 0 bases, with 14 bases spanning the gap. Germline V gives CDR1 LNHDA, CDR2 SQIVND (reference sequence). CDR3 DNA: TGTGCCAGTAGTCACCGGGACTTCCACTCTGGAAACACCATATATTTT. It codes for CASSHRDFHSGNTIYF.

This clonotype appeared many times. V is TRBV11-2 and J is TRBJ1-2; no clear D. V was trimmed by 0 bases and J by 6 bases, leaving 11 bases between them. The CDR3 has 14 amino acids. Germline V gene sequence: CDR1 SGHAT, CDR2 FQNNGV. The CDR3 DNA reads TGTGCCAGCAGCTTAGACAGGAGAAACAATGGCTACACCTTC. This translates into CASSLDRRNNGYTF.

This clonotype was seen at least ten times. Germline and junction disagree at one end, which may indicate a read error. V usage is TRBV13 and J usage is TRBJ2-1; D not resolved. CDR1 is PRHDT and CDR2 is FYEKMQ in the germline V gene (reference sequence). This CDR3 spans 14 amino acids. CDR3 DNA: TGTGCCAGCAGATTAGTAGGCTCCTACAATGAGCAGTTCTTC. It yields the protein CASRLVGSYNEQFF.

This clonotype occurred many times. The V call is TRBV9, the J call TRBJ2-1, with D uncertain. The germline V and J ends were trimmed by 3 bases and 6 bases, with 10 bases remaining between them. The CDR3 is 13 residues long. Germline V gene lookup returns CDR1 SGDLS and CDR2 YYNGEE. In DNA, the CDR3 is TGTGCCAGCAGCGGGGCCACCGGCAATGAGCAGTTCTTC. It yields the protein CASSGATGNEQFF.

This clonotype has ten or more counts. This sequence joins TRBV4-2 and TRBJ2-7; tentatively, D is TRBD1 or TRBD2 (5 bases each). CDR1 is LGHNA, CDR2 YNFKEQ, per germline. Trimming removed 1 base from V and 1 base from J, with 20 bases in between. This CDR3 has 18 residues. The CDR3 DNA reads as TGTGCCAGCAGCCAAGCCGGTGTTGGGACGGATACTTCCTACGAGCAGTACTTC. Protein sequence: CASSQAGVGTDTSYEQYF.

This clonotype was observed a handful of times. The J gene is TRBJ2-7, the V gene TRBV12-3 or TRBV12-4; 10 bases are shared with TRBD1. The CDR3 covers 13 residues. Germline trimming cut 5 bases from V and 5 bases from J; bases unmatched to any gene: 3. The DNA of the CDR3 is TGTGCCAGCAGTCTCGGGACAGGGGACGAGCAGTACTTC. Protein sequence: CASSLGTGDEQYF.

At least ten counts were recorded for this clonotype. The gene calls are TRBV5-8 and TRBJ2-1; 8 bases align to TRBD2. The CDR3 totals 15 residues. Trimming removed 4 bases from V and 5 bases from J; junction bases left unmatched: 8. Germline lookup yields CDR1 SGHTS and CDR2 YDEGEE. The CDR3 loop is CASSLVVAGHNEQFF. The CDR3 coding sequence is TGTGCCAGCAGCCTTGTGGTAGCGGGACACAATGAGCAGTTCTTC.

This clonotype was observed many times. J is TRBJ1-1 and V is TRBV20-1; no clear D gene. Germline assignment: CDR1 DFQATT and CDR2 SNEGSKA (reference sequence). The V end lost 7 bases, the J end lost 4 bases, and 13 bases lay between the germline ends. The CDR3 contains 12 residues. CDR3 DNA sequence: TGCAGTGTGTTAGGAGGGTCCACTGAAGCTTTCTTT. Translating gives CSVLGGSTEAFF.

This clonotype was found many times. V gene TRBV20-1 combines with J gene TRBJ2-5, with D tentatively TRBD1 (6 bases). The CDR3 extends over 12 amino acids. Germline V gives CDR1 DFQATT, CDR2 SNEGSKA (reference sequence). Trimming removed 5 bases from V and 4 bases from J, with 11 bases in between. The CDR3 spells CSADKGVETQYF. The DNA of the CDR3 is TGCAGTGCTGATAAGGGGGTAGAGACCCAGTACTTC.

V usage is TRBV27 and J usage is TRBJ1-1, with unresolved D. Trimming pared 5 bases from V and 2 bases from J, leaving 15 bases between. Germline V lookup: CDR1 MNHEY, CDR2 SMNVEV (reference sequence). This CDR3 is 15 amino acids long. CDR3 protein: CASSRFRRANTEAFF. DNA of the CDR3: TGTGCCAGCAGTCGCTTCCGACGGGCCAACACTGAAGCTTTCTTT.

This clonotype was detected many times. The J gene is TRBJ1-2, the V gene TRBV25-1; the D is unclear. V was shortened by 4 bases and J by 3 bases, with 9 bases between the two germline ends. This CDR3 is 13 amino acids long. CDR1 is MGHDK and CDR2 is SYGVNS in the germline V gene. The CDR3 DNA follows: TGTGCCAGCAGTGTCGGCGCGGACTATGGCTACACCTTC. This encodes CASSVGADYGYTF.

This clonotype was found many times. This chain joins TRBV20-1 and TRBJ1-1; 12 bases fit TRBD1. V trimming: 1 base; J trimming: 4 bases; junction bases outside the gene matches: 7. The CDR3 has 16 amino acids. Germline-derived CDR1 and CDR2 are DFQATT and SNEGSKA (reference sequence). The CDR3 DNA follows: TGCAGTGCTAGAGCCGGGACAGGGGGCTGGAGCACTGAAGCTTTCTTT. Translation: CSARAGTGGWSTEAFF.

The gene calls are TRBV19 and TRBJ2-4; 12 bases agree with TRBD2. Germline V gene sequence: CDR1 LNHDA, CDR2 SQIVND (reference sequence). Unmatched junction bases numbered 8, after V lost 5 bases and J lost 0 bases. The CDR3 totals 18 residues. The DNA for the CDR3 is TGTGCCAGTAGTTTCGGACTAGCGGGACCCAAAGCCAAAAACATTCAGTACTTC. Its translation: CASSFGLAGPKAKNIQYF.

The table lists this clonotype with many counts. CDR3 loop: CSVGFTGVGNTIYF. CDR3 sequence (DNA): TGCAGCGTTGGATTCACAGGGGTTGGAAACACCATATATTTT. The chain combines TRBV29-1 with TRBJ1-3, with 7 bases matching TRBD1. Germline CDR1 and CDR2: SQVTM and ANQGSEA. Trimming cost V 4 bases and J 3 bases; bases outside gene matches: 6. CDR3 size: 14 residues.

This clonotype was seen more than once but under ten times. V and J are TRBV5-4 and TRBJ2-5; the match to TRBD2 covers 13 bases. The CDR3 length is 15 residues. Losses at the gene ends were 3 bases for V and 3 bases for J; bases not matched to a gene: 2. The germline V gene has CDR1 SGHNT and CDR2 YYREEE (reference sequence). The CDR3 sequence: CASSSGLAGEETQYF. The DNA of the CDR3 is TGTGCCAGCAGCTCAGGACTAGCGGGGGAAGAGACCCAGTACTTC.

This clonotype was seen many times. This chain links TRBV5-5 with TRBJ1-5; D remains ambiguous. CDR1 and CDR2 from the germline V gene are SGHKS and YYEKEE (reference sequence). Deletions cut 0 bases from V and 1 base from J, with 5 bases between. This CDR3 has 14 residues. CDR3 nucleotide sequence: TGTGCCAGCAGCTTGGGGTCAAGCAATCAGCCCCAGCATTTT. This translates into CASSLGSSNQPQHF. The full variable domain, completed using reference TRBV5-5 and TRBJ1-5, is DAGVTQSPTHLIKTRGQQVTLRCSPISGHKSVSWYQQVLGQGPQFIFQYYEKEERGRGNFPDRFSARQFPNYSSELNVNALLLGDSALYLCASSLGSSNQPQHFGDGTRLSIL.

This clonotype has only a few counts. This CDR3 is CASSFRAYEQYF. The CDR3 DNA sequence: TGTGCCAGCAGTTTTCGGGCCTACGAGCAGTACTTC. The chain carries TRBV12-3 or TRBV12-4 and TRBJ2-7; D is uncertain. V lost 3 bases to trimming and J lost 2 bases, with 5 bases between them. The CDR3 runs 12 residues.